A selection of T cell receptor beta chains follows, all from one sample in a study of post-analysis software for immune sequencing data. In TCRdb, the PCR reads were re-called with MiXCR into one record per CDR3 protein. The sample lists roughly 570,000 distinct CDR3 sequences, 34% occurring once. Sequenced sample: blood. All receptors come from a girl aged 2-17 years with multiple sclerosis. Both conserved end residues are part of each CDR3. A D gene is named only where the DNA matches it firmly. Clone sizes are given selectively: once, few, many, or a class where the clone is expanded.

cdr3_nt cdr3_aa clone_size j_call d_call v_call
TGTGCCAGCAGGTGGGACAGCAACACTGAAGCTTTCTTT CASRWDSNTEAFF few TRBJ1-1 TRBD1 TRBV6-1
TGTGCCAGCAGCTTCAGGCCCCTTAATTCACCCCTCCACTTT CASSFRPLNSPLHF NA TRBJ1-6 NA TRBV7-2
TGTGCCAGCAGCTTAGAGGAGCCGGGACAGGGGACCTACGAGCAGTACTTC CASSLEEPGQGTYEQYF NA TRBJ2-7 TRBD1 TRBV7-2
TGTGCCATCAGTGAGTCTGGGGGCTCGAACACAGATACGCAGTATTTT CAISESGGSNTDTQYF NA TRBJ2-3 NA TRBV10-3
TGCGCCAGCAGTTCATGGACAGCGAGCTCTGGGGCCAACGTCCTGACTTTC CASSSWTASSGANVLTF NA TRBJ2-6 NA TRBV5-1
TGTGCCAGCAGAGCGGGCGGCGTAGATACGCAGTATTTT CASRAGGVDTQYF NA TRBJ2-3 NA TRBV2
TGTGCCAGCAGCGCCGCTAGCGGGGGGATCTGGAATGAGCAGTTCTTC CASSAASGGIWNEQFF few TRBJ2-1 TRBD2 TRBV9
TGCAGTGCTAGAGGGGGACTAGCGGGGGAACAGACCCGGTACTTC CSARGGLAGEQTRYF NA TRBJ2-5 TRBD2 TRBV20-1
TGCGCCAGCAGCCAAGAAGGGCCTTCTAAGAGCTCCTATAATTCACCCCTCCACTTT CASSQEGPSKSSYNSPLHF NA TRBJ1-6 NA TRBV4-1
TGTGCCAGCAGTACGATAAGGGACCACGAGCAGTACTTC CASSTIRDHEQYF NA TRBJ2-7 NA TRBV2
TGTGCCATCAGTAACAGGGCCGACACTGAAGCTTTCTTT CAISNRADTEAFF NA TRBJ1-1 NA TRBV10-3
TGTGCCAGCAGCCAAGTGGGGGGAGAGGGCACTGAAGCTTTCTTT CASSQVGGEGTEAFF NA TRBJ1-1 NA TRBV3-1
TGCAGCGTTGAAGATATGGGGGGGAGCACAGATACGCAGTATTTT CSVEDMGGSTDTQYF few TRBJ2-3 TRBD2 TRBV29-1
TGTGCCACCAGTGAACGGATGGGGGATACGCAGTATTTT CATSERMGDTQYF NA TRBJ2-3 NA TRBV24-1
TGCGCCAGCAGCTTGGAGGTAGCGTACACAGATACGCAGTATTTT CASSLEVAYTDTQYF few TRBJ2-3 NA TRBV5-1
TGTGCCAGCTCACGCGGCGGGGGCGGTGATGAGCAGTTCTTC CASSRGGGGDEQFF many TRBJ2-1 NA TRBV18
TGTGCCAGCTCACCAGACAGAAGCACAGATACGCAGTATTTT CASSPDRSTDTQYF few TRBJ2-3 NA TRBV18
TGTGCCAGCAGCCAAGAGTCCCTGGGGCCGTCTAACTATGGCTACACCTTC CASSQESLGPSNYGYTF few TRBJ1-2 NA TRBV3-1
TGCAGTGCCTCATCCTACACACGTCTGAATTCACCCCTCCACTTT CSASSYTRLNSPLHF NA TRBJ1-6 NA TRBV20-1
TGTGCCAGCAGCTTAGGACTAGCGGGACAAGCCAAAAACATTCAGTACTTC CASSLGLAGQAKNIQYF few TRBJ2-4 TRBD2 TRBV7-2
TGTGCCAGCGAAGGCTACACCTTC CASEGYTF few TRBJ1-2 NA TRBV2
TGTGCCAGCACCAGACAGGCCATGGCCTATGGCTACACCTTC CASTRQAMAYGYTF NA TRBJ1-2 NA TRBV7-9
TGTGCTAGTGGGCCGAGGGGCAAAAACATTCAGTACTTC CASGPRGKNIQYF once TRBJ2-4 NA TRBV12-5
TGCGCCAGCAGCTCTCTCGAATTCGGCTACACCTTC CASSSLEFGYTF NA TRBJ1-2 NA TRBV5-1
TGTGCCAGCAGCTTGGGGCGGACTAGCGGGAACCAAGAGACCCAGTACTTC CASSLGRTSGNQETQYF few TRBJ2-5 TRBD2 TRBV7-8
TGTGCCAGCAGTATCGGGACAGGGCTTAGCACAGATACGCAGTATTTT CASSIGTGLSTDTQYF once TRBJ2-3 TRBD1 TRBV27
TGTGCCAGCAGCCCAATCCCGGCCACTAACTATGGCTACACCTTC CASSPIPATNYGYTF NA TRBJ1-2 NA TRBV7-9
TGTGCCAGCAGAGATAGCACAGATGCGCAGTATTTT CASRDSTDAQYF few TRBJ2-3 NA TRBV12-3/TRBV12-4
TGCGCCAGCAGCTTGATCGCCCAACCCAGAGATACGCAGTATTTT CASSLIAQPRDTQYF NA TRBJ2-3 NA TRBV5-1
TGTGCCAGCAGCTTAGTACTCCGTCGGGGAGGCGACACTGGAGCTTTCTTT CASSLVLRRGGDTGAFF NA TRBJ1-1 NA TRBV7-2
TGTGCCAGCAGCCCCCGCTCGAGGGAAGACAATGAGCAGTTCTTC CASSPRSREDNEQFF few TRBJ2-1 NA TRBV11-1
TGTGCCAGCAGTTTAGGGGTAGCCGATGAGCAGTTCTTC CASSLGVADEQFF NA TRBJ2-1 NA TRBV12-3/TRBV12-4
TGCGCCAGCGTTTACAGGGAGGGGATTATCGATGAGCAGTTCTTC CASVYREGIIDEQFF NA TRBJ2-1 NA TRBV10-2
TGCAGTGCTAGACCCTGGGGAGAGCCCCAGCATTTT CSARPWGEPQHF NA TRBJ1-5 NA TRBV20-1
TGCAGTGCTCTCTGGGGGAACACTGAAGCTTTCTTT CSALWGNTEAFF NA TRBJ1-1 NA TRBV20-1
TGCGCCAGCAGCTTCGACAGCGGACCCTACGAGCAGTACTTC CASSFDSGPYEQYF NA TRBJ2-7 NA TRBV5-1
TGCGCCAGCAGTGAAGGACACAATGAGCAGTTCTTC CASSEGHNEQFF NA TRBJ2-1 NA TRBV10-1
TGTGCCAGCAGCTCTCGTGGGGCCCTGGAGACCCAGTACTTC CASSSRGALETQYF few TRBJ2-5 NA TRBV11-2
TGCGCCAGCAGCTCTGGAGGACTAGCGGGGGGTTACAATGAGCAGTTCTTC CASSSGGLAGGYNEQFF NA TRBJ2-1 TRBD2 TRBV5-1
TGTGCCAGCAGCCTCGGGACTAGCGGGGACAATGAGCAGTTCTTC CASSLGTSGDNEQFF few TRBJ2-1 TRBD2 TRBV5-6
TGCAGTGCTCCACGACAGGGATCCAGCACAGATACGCAGTATTTT CSAPRQGSSTDTQYF few TRBJ2-3 TRBD1 TRBV20-1